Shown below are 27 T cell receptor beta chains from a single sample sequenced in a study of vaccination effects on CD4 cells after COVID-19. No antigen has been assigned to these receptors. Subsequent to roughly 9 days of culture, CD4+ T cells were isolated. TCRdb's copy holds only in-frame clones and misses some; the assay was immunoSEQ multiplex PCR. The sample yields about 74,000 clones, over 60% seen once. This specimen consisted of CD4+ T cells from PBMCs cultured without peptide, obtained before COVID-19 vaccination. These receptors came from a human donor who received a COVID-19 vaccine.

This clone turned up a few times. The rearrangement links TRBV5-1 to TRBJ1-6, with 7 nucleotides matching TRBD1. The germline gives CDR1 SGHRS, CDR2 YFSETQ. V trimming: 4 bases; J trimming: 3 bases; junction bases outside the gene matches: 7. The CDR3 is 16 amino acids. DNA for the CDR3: TGCGCCAGCAGCCCCACAGGGACAGACTATAATTCACCCCTCCACTTT. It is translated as CASSPTGTDYNSPLHF.

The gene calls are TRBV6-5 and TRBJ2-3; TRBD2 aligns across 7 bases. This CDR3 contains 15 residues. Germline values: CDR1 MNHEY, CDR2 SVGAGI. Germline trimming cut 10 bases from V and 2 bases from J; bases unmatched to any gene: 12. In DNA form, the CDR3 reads TGTGCCACCAAAGGGGCGGGGGAGGCCACAGATACGCAGTATTTT. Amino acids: CATKGAGEATDTQYF.

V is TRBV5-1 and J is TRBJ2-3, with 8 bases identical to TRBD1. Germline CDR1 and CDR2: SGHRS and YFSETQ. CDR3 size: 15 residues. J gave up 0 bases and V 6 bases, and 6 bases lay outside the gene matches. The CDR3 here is CASNYRGTSTDTQYF. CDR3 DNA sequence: TGCGCCAGCAACTACAGGGGGACCAGCACAGATACGCAGTATTTT.

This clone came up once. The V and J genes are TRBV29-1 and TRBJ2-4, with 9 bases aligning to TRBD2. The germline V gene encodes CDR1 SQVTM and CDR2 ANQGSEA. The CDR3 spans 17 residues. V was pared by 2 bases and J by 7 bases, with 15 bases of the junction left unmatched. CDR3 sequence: CSVEMTKISGGRNIQYF. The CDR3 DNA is TGCAGCGTTGAAATGACGAAGATCAGCGGGGGGCGGAACATTCAGTACTTC.

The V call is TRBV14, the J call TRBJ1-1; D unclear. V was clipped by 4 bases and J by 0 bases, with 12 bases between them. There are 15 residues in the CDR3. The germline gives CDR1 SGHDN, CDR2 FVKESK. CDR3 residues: CASSRTPIMNTEAFF. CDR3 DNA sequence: TGTGCCAGCAGCCGAACCCCGATTATGAACACTGAAGCTTTCTTT.

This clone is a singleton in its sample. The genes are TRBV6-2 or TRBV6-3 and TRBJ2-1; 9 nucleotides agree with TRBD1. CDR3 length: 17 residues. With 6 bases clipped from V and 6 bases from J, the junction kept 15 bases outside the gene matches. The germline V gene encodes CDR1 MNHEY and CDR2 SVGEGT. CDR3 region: CASSKPLGTGISNEQFF. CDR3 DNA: TGTGCCAGCAGCAAACCGCTCGGGACAGGGATTAGCAATGAGCAGTTCTTC.

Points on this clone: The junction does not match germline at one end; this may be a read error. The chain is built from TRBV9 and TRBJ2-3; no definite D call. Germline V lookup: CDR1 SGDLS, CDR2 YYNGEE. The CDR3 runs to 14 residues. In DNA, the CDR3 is TGTACCAGCAGCGTAGAGGCAGGCACAGATACGCAGTATTTT. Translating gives CTSSVEAGTDTQYF.

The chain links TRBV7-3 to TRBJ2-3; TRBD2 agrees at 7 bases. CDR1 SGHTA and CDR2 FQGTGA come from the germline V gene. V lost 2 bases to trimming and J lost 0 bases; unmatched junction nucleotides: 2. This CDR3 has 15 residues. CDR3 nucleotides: TGTGCCAGCAGCTTATACGGGGGGAGCACAGATACGCAGTATTTT. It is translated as CASSLYGGSTDTQYF. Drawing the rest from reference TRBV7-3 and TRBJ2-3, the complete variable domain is GAGVSQTPSNKVTEKGKYVELRCDPISGHTALYWYRQSLGQGPEFLIYFQGTGAADDSGLPNDRFFAVRPEGSVSTLKIQRTERGDSAVYLCASSLYGGSTDTQYFGPGTRLTVL.

In nucleotides, the CDR3 is TGCACCAGCAGCCAGGAGACAGGGACGAACACCGGGGAGCTGTTTTTT. Its protein product is CTSSQETGTNTGELFF. The V call is TRBV1, the J call TRBJ2-2; TRBD1 is the table's D call and was not checked against the DNA. TRBV1 is reported as a pseudogene. The CDR3 runs 16 residues.

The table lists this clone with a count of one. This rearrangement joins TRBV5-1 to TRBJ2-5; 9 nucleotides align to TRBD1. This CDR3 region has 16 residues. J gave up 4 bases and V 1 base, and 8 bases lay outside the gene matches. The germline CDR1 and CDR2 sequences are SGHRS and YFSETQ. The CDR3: CASSLSVQGAGETQYF. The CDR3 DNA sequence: TGCGCCAGCAGCTTGTCGGTACAGGGGGCGGGAGAGACCCAGTACTTC.

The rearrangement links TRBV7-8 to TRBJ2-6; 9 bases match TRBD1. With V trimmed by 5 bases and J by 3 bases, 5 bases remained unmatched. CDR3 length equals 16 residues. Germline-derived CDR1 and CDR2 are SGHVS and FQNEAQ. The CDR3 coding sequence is TGTGCCAGCAGCCCCCGGACAGGGGTTGGGGCCAACGTCCTGACTTTC. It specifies CASSPRTGVGANVLTF. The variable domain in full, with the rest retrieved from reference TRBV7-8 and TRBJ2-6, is GAGVSQSPRYKVAKRGQDVALRCDPISGHVSLFWYQQALGQGPEFLTYFQNEAQLDKSGLPSDRFFAERPEGSVSTLKIQRTQQEDSAVYLCASSPRTGVGANVLTFGAGSRLTVL.

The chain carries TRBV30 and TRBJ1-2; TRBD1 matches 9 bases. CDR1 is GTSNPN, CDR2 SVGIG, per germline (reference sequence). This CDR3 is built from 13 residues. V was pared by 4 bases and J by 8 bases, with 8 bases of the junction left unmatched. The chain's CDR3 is CAWTGTGYEGYTF. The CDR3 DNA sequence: TGTGCCTGGACCGGGACAGGGTATGAGGGCTACACCTTC.

DNA of the CDR3: TGTGCCATCAGTGAGGGAGGGACTAATGAAAAACTGTTTTTT. It yields the protein CAISEGGTNEKLFF. This chain connects TRBV10-3 to TRBJ1-4; D gene uncertain. CDR3 length: 14 amino acids. V lost 2 bases, J lost 2 bases, and 6 bases lay in between. CDR1 ENHRY and CDR2 SYGVKD come from the germline V gene.

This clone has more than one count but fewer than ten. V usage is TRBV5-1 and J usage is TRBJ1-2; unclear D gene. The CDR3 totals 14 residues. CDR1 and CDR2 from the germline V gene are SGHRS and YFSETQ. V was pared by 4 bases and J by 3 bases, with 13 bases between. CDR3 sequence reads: CASSHGSYDYGYTF. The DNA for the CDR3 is TGCGCCAGCAGCCACGGGTCCTATGACTATGGCTACACCTTC.

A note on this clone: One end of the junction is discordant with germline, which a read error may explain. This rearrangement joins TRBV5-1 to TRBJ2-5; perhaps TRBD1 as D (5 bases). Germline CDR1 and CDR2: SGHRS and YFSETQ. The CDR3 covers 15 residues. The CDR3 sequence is CASNLGQTFQETQYF. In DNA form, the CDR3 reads TGCGCCAGCAACTTGGGGCAGACTTTCCAAGAGACCCAGTACTTC.

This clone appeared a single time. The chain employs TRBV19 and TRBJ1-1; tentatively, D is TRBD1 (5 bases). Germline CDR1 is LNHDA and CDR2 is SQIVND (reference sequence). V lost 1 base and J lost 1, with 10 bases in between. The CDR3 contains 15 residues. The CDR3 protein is CASSIGGVPNTEAFF. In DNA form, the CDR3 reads TGTGCCAGTAGTATAGGAGGGGTACCGAACACTGAAGCTTTCTTT.

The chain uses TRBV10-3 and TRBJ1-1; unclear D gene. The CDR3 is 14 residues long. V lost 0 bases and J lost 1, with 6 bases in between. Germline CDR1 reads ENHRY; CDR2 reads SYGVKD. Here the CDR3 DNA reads TGTGCCATCAGTGAGTCTAGTAGGAACACTGAAGCTTTCTTT. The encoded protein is CAISESSRNTEAFF.

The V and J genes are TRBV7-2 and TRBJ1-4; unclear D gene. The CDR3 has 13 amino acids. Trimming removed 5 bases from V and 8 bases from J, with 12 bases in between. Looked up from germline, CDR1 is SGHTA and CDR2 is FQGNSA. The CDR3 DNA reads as TGTGCCAGCAGCCCCCAAGGTGGGGAAAAACTGTTTTTT. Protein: CASSPQGGEKLFF.

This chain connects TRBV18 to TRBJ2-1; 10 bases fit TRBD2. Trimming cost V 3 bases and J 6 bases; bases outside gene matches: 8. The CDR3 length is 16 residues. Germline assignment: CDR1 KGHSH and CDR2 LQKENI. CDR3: CASSPPSGGAGNEQFF. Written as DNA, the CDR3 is TGTGCCAGCTCACCTCCCAGCGGGGGGGCAGGCAATGAGCAGTTCTTC.

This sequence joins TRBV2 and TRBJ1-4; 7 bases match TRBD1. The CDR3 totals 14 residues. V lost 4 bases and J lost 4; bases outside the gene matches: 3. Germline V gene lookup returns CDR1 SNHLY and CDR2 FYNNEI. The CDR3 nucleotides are TGTGCCAGCAGTGCACAGGGGCTTAATGAAAAACTGTTTTTT. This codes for CASSAQGLNEKLFF.

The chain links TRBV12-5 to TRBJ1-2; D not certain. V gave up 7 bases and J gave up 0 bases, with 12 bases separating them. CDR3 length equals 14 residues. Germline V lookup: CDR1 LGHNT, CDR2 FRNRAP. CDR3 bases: TGTGCTAGTGTCCCAGATCTTTCTAACTATGGCTACACCTTC. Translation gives CASVPDLSNYGYTF.

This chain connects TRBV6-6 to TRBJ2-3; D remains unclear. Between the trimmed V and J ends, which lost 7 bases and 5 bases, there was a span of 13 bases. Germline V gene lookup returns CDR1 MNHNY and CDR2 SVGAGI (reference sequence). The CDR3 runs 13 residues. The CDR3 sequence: CASIPPGRDTQYF. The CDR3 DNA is TGTGCCAGCATCCCCCCTGGGCGAGATACGCAGTATTTT.

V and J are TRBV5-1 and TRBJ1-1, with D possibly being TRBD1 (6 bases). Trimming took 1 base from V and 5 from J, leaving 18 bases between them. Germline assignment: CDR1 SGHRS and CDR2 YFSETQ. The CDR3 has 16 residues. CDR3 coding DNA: TGCGCCAGCAGCTTGAATAGTGTAGGGACACCAACTGAAGCTTTCTTT. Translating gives CASSLNSVGTPTEAFF.

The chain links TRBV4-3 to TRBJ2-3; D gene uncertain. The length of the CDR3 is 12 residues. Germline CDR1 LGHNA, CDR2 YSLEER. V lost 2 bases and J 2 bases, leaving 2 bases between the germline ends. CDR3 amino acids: CASSQHTDTQYF. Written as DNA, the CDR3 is TGCGCCAGCAGCCAACACACAGATACGCAGTATTTT.

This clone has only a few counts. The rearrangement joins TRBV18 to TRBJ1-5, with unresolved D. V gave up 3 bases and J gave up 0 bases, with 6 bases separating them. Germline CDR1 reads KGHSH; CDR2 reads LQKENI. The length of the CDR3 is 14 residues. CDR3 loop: CASSPVHSNQPQHF. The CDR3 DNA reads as TGTGCCAGCTCACCGGTCCATAGCAATCAGCCCCAGCATTTT.

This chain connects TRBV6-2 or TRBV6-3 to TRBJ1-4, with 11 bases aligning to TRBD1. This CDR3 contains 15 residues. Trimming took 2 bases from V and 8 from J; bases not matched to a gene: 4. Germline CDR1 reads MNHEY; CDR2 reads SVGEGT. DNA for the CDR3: TGTGCCAGCAGTTACCCGGGACAGGGGGAGGAAAAACTGTTTTTT. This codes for CASSYPGQGEEKLFF.

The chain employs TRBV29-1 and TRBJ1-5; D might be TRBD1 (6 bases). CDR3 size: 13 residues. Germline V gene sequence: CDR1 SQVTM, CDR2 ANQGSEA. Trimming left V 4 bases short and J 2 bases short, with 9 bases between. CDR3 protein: CSVGAGGNQPQHF. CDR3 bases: TGCAGCGTTGGGGCAGGGGGCAATCAGCCCCAGCATTTT.